This TCR beta chain was retrieved from a study of blood T cell repertoires in COVID-19. On the study more broadly: From the United States, Italy and Spain came samples of acute and convalescent COVID-19. T cells, B-cell-depleted T cells, or PBMCs supplied cDNA or gDNA.

Germline V gives CDR1 LNHDA, CDR2 SQIVND (reference sequence). The J segment lost 5 bases and the V segment lost 4 bases, leaving 11 bases of the junction unmatched. The length of the CDR3 is 16 residues. In the authors' methods: Reference gene primer amplification in the assay estimated nucleated cell counts. The data were produced by immunoSEQ multiplex PCR, yet TCRdb's version contains in-frame clones alone and is incomplete. V and J calls and clone size are those listed in that table; D and trimming were worked out from the DNA. The sample lists about 120,000 clones; around 79% were seen once. The receptor was isolated from a man in his fifties with acute or convalescent COVID-19. The sequenced material came from peripheral blood. The chain has TRBV19 and TRBJ1-1; 9 bases agree with TRBD1. The CDR3 DNA sequence: TGTGCCAGTAGTACCCGTTTGGGGGACAGGGCGACTGAAGCTTTCTTT. Protein: CASSTRLGDRATEAFF. Combining the CDR3 with reference TRBV19 and TRBJ1-1 gives the whole variable domain DGGITQSPKYLFRKEGQNVTLSCEQNLNHDAMYWYRQDPGQGLRLIYYSQIVNDFQKGDIAEGYSVSREKKESFPLTVTSAQKNPTAFYLCASSTRLGDRATEAFFGQGTRLTVV.